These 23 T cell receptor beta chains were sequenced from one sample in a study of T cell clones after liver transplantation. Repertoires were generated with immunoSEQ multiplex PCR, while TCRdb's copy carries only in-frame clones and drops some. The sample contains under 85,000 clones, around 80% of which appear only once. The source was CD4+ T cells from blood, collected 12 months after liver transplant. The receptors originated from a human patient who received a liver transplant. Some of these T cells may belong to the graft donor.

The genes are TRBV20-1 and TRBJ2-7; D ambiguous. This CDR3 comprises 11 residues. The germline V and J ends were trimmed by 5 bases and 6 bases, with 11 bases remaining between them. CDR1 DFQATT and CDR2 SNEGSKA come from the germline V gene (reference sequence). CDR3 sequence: CSAPLRREQYF. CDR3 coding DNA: TGCAGTGCTCCCCTCCGTCGCGAGCAGTACTTC.

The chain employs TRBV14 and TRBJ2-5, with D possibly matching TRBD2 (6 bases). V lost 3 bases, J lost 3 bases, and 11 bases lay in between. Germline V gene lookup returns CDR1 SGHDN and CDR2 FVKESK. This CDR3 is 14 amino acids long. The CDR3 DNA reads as TGTGCCAGCAGCCACCGACTAGGAGAAGAGACCCAGTACTTC. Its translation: CASSHRLGEETQYF. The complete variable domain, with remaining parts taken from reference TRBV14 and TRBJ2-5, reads EAGVTQFPSHSVIEKGQTVTLRCDPISGHDNLYWYRRVMGKEIKFLLHFVKESKQDESGMPNNRFLAERTGGTYSTLKVQPAELEDSGVYFCASSHRLGEETQYFGPGTRLLVL.

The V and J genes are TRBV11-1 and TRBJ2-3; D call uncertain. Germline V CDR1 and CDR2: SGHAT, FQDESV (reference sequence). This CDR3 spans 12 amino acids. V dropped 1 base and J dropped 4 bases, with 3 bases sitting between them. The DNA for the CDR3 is TGTGCCAGCAGCTTAGTCGCAGATACGCAGTATTTT. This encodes CASSLVADTQYF.

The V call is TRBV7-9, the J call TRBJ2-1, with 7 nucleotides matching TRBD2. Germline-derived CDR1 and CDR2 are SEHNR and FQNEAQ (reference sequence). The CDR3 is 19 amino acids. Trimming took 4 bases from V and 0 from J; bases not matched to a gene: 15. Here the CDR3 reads CASSSNRVAGSSSYNEQFF. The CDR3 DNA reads TGTGCCAGCAGCTCTAACAGAGTAGCGGGTTCGAGCTCCTACAATGAGCAGTTCTTC.

CDR3 protein: CASSSALGGRDYGYTF. The CDR3 nucleotides read TGTGCCAGCAGCTCAGCATTGGGGGGGCGGGACTATGGCTACACCTTC. The chain links TRBV7-2 to TRBJ1-2; weak D call: TRBD1 (6 bases). The V end lost 4 bases, the J end lost 3 bases, and 18 bases lay between the germline ends. Germline CDR1 SGHTA, CDR2 FQGNSA. The length of the CDR3 is 16 residues.

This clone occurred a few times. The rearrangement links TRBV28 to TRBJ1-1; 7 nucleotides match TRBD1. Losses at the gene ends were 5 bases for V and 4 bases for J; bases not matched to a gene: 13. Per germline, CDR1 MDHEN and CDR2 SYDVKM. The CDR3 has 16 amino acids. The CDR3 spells CASSPATGKRGTEAFF. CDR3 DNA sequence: TGTGCCAGCAGTCCGGCGACAGGGAAGCGCGGCACTGAAGCTTTCTTT.

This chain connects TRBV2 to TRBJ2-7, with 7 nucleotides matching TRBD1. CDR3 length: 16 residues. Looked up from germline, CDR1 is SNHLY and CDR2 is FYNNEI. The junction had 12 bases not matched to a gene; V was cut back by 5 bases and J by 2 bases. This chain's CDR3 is CASSPISGGPTYEQYF. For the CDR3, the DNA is TGTGCCAGCAGTCCGATATCAGGGGGTCCCACCTACGAGCAGTACTTC.

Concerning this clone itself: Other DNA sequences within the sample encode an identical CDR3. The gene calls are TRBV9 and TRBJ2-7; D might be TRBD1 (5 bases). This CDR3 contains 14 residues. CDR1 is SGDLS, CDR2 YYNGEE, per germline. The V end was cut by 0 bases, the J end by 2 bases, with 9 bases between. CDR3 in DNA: TGTGCCAGCAGCGTAGGGGCAGGGCCCTACGAGCAGTACTTC. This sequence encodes CASSVGAGPYEQYF.

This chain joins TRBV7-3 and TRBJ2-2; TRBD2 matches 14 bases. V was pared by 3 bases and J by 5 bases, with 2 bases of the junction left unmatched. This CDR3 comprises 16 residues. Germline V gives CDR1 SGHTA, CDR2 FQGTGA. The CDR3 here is CASSFGTSGSTGELFF. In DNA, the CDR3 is TGTGCCAGCAGCTTTGGGACTAGCGGGAGTACCGGGGAGCTGTTTTTT.

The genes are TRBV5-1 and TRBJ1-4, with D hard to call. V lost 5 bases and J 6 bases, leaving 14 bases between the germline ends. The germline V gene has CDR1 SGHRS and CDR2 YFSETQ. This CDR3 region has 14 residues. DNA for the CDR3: TGCGCCAGCAGGCTTCTGGGTTCTGATGAAAAACTGTTTTTT. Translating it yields CASRLLGSDEKLFF.

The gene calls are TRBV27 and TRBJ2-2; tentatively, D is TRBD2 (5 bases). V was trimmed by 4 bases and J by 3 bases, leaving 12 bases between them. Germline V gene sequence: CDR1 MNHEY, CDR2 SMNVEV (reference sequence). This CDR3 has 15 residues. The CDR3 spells CASSSRETDTGELFF. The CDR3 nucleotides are TGTGCCAGCAGTTCCCGGGAAACGGACACCGGGGAGCTGTTTTTT.

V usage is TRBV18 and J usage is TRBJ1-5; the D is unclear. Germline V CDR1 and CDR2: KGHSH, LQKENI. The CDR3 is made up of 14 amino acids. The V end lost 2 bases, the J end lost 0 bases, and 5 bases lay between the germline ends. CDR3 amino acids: CASSPGISNQPQHF. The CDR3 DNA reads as TGTGCCAGCTCACCAGGGATTAGCAATCAGCCCCAGCATTTT.

The CDR3 sequence: CASSLTSGYYNEQFF. For the CDR3, the DNA is TGTGCCAGCAGCTTGACTAGCGGGTACTACAATGAGCAGTTCTTC. V usage is TRBV7-9 and J usage is TRBJ2-1; 10 positions agree with TRBD2. Germline assignment: CDR1 SEHNR and CDR2 FQNEAQ (reference sequence). V shed 3 bases and J 3 bases; nucleotides not matched to a gene: 2. CDR3 length: 15 residues.

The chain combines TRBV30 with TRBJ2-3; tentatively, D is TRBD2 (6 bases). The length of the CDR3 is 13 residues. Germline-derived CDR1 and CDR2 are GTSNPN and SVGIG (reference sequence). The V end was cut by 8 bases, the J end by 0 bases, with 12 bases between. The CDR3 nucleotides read TGTGCCCAAACCCGGGGGAGCACAGATACGCAGTATTTT. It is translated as CAQTRGSTDTQYF.

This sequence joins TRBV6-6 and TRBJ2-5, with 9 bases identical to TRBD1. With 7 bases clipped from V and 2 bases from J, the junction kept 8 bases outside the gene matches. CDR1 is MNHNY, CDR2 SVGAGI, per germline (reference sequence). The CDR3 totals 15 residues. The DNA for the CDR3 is TGTGCCAGCATAGGGAGACAGGGGGTTCAAGAGACCCAGTACTTC. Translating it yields CASIGRQGVQETQYF.

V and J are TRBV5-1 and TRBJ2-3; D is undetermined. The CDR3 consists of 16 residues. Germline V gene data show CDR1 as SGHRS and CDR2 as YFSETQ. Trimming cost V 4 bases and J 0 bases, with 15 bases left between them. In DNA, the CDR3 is TGCGCCAGCAGCCCCCGCGGCTACCTGAGCACAGATACGCAGTATTTT. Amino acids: CASSPRGYLSTDTQYF.

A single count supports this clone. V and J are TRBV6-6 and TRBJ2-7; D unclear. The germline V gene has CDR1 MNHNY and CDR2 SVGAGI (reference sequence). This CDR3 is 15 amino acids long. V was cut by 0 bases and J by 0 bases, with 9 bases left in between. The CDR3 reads CASSYSPVSSYEQYF. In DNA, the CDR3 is TGTGCCAGCAGTTACTCCCCAGTGAGCTCCTACGAGCAGTACTTC.

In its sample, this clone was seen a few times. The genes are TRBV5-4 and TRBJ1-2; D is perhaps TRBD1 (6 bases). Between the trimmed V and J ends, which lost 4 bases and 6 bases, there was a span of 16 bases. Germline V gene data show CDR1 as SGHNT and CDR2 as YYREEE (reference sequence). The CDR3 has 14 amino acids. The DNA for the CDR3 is TGTGCCAGCAGCATAGCACAGGGAAATAATGGCTACACCTTC. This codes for CASSIAQGNNGYTF.

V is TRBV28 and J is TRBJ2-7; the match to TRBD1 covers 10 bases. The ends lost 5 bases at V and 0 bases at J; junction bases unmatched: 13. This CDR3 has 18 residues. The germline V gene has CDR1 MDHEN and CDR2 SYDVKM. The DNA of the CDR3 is TGTGCCAGCAGTGCCCGGGACAGGGGCCCCCGTAGCTCCTACGAGCAGTACTTC. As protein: CASSARDRGPRSSYEQYF.

The CDR3 protein is CASSQTAFQETQYF. CDR3 DNA: TGCGCCAGCAGCCAAACAGCGTTCCAAGAGACCCAGTACTTC. This chain links TRBV4-3 with TRBJ2-5; D ambiguous. Germline assignment: CDR1 LGHNA and CDR2 YSLEER. The CDR3 consists of 14 residues. V was trimmed by 2 bases and J by 1 base, leaving 8 bases between them.

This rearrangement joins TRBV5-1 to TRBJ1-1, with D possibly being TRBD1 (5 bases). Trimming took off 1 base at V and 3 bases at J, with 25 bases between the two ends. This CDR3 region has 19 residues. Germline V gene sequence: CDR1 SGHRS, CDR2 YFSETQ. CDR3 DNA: TGCGCCAGCAGCTTGAGCGGGCTGGGGGGTGGCGTCTTCTACACTGAAGCTTTCTTT. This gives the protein CASSLSGLGGGVFYTEAFF. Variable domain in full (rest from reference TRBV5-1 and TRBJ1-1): KAGVTQTPRYLIKTRGQQVTLSCSPISGHRSVSWYQQTPGQGLQFLFEYFSETQRNKGNFPGRFSGRQFSNSRSEMNVSTLELGDSALYLCASSLSGLGGGVFYTEAFFGQGTRLTVV.

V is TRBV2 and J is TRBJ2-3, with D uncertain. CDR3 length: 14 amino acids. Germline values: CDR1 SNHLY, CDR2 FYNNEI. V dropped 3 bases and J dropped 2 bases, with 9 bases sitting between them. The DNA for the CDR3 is TGTGCCAGCAGTGAGTGGGTATCCACAGATACGCAGTATTTT. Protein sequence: CASSEWVSTDTQYF.

CDR3 loop: CASSAPGGRTEAFF. As DNA, the CDR3 is TGTGCCAGCAGCGCCCCTGGGGGGAGGACTGAAGCTTTCTTT. This rearrangement joins TRBV2 to TRBJ1-1; tentatively, D is TRBD1 (5 bases). Germline V gene sequence: CDR1 SNHLY, CDR2 FYNNEI. The CDR3 runs to 14 residues. V lost 6 bases, J lost 5 bases, and 16 bases lay in between. The whole variable domain, remainder taken from reference TRBV2 and TRBJ1-1, is EPEVTQTPSHQVTQMGQEVILRCVPISNHLYFYWYRQILGQKVEFLVSFYNNEISEKSEIFDDQFSVERPDGSNFTLKIRSTKLEDSAMYFCASSAPGGRTEAFFGQGTRLTVV.